This entry lists 13 T cell receptor beta chains sequenced from one sample in a study of blood T cell repertoires in COVID-19. The table came from immunoSEQ multiplex PCR; TCRdb's copy has only in-frame clones and leaves some out. The table records 200,000 to 300,000 clones, about 90% of them present only once. Sequenced: peripheral blood. These receptors were obtained from a woman aged 25 to 39 who had recovered from COVID-19.

The gene calls are TRBV15 and TRBJ2-2; D is uncertain. In germline, CDR1 is LNHNV, CDR2 YYDKDF (reference sequence). With 0 bases removed from V and 4 bases from J, the gap between germline ends came to 6 bases. The CDR3 consists of 14 residues. In nucleotides, the CDR3 is TGTGCCACCAGCAGAGACCACTCCACCGGGGAGCTGTTTTTT. Translating it yields CATSRDHSTGELFF. Full variable domain (missing parts from reference TRBV15 and TRBJ2-2): DAMVIQNPRYQVTQFGKPVTLSCSQTLNHNVMYWYQQKSSQAPKLLFHYYDKDFNNEADTPDNFQSRRPNTSFCFLDIRSPGLGDTAMYLCATSRDHSTGELFFGEGSRLTVL.

The chain carries TRBV12-3 or TRBV12-4 and TRBJ1-1; D is perhaps TRBD1 (6 bases). The germline V and J ends were trimmed by 2 bases and 7 bases, with 11 bases remaining between them. The CDR3 extends over 13 amino acids. CDR3 DNA sequence: TGTGCCAGCAGTTTATTACAGGGAAATGAAGCTTTCTTT. It translates to CASSLLQGNEAFF.

V usage is TRBV5-1 and J usage is TRBJ2-5; D not resolved. V shed 2 bases and J shed 1 base, with 6 bases lying between them. The CDR3 runs to 13 residues. CDR1 SGHRS and CDR2 YFSETQ come from the germline V gene. CDR3 bases: TGCGCCAGCAGCTTCCAGTCCCAAGAGACCCAGTACTTC. Its protein product is CASSFQSQETQYF. Full variable domain (missing parts from reference TRBV5-1 and TRBJ2-5): KAGVTQTPRYLIKTRGQQVTLSCSPISGHRSVSWYQQTPGQGLQFLFEYFSETQRNKGNFPGRFSGRQFSNSRSEMNVSTLELGDSALYLCASSFQSQETQYFGPGTRLLVL.

This chain uses TRBV25-1 with TRBJ2-5; 7 positions agree with TRBD1. CDR1 and CDR2 from the germline V gene are MGHDK and SYGVNS. Trimming cost V 3 bases and J 5 bases; bases outside gene matches: 6. The CDR3 runs to 14 residues. The CDR3 DNA follows: TGTGCCAGCAGTGACAGGGGGTACGGGGAGACCCAGTACTTC. This sequence encodes CASSDRGYGETQYF.

V usage is TRBV4-1 and J usage is TRBJ1-1; 9 bases match TRBD1. V shed 4 bases and J 1 base; nucleotides not matched to a gene: 7. The germline V gene encodes CDR1 MGHRA and CDR2 YSYEKL. CDR3 size: 16 residues. The CDR3 sequence is CASSPWRTGENTEAFF. CDR3 nucleotides: TGCGCCAGCAGCCCCTGGAGGACAGGGGAGAACACTGAAGCTTTCTTT.

This chain uses TRBV6-2 or TRBV6-3 with TRBJ2-3; D not resolved. The CDR3 has 18 amino acids. The germline V gene encodes CDR1 MNHEY and CDR2 SVGEGT. V lost 2 bases and J lost 2, with 20 bases in between. In DNA form, the CDR3 reads TGTGCCAGCAGTTACCCCCCTGCCGGCGCGGAACCCACAGATACGCAGTATTTT. Translated, it gives CASSYPPAGAEPTDTQYF.

V and J are TRBV24-1 and TRBJ2-3; TRBD2 might be the D (6 bases). Looked up from germline, CDR1 is KGHDR and CDR2 is SFDVKD. Trimming pared 4 bases from V and 1 base from J, leaving 11 bases between. CDR3 size: 15 residues. CDR3 amino acids: CATSDPGEGTDTQYF. CDR3 coding DNA: TGTGCCACCAGTGACCCGGGGGAAGGCACAGATACGCAGTATTTT.

The genes are TRBV6-5 and TRBJ2-2; D is perhaps TRBD2 (5 bases). The CDR3 totals 16 residues. Trimming pared 2 bases from V and 2 bases from J, leaving 12 bases between. The germline V gene has CDR1 MNHEY and CDR2 SVGAGI. In nucleotides, the CDR3 is TGTGCCAGCAGTTACATCAGGACTCATAACACCGGGGAGCTGTTTTTT. Translating it yields CASSYIRTHNTGELFF.

The chain links TRBV5-1 to TRBJ1-2; maybe TRBD1 (6 bases). The length of the CDR3 is 14 residues. V lost 0 bases to trimming and J lost 7 bases, with 13 bases between them. The germline V gene has CDR1 SGHRS and CDR2 YFSETQ. Here the CDR3 DNA reads TGCGCCAGCAGCTTGGACGGGGGGCTGCGTGGCTACACCTTC. Amino acid sequence: CASSLDGGLRGYTF.

The rearrangement uses TRBV14 and TRBJ2-7; no definite D call. The CDR3 totals 12 residues. V shed 1 base and J shed 4 bases, with 5 bases lying between them. Germline loops: CDR1 SGHDN, CDR2 FVKESK. CDR3 coding DNA: TGTGCCAGCAGCCAAGTTTCATACGAGCAGTACTTC. Residues: CASSQVSYEQYF.

Comments on this clone: One end of the junction does not line up with germline, which may come from a read error. This rearrangement joins TRBV6-1 to TRBJ2-7; TRBD1 aligns across 8 bases. CDR1 and CDR2 from the germline V gene are MNHNS and SASEGT. The CDR3 is 11 residues long. CDR3 region: CASSESAGGVF. Here the CDR3 DNA reads TGTGCCAGCAGTGAATCGGCAGGGGGCGTCTTC.

This chain uses TRBV6-5 with TRBJ2-1, with 9 bases aligning to TRBD2. From germline, CDR1 is MNHEY and CDR2 SVGAGI. The CDR3 has 15 amino acids. V shed 8 bases and J 5 bases; nucleotides not matched to a gene: 10. The CDR3 loop reads CASSVSGGPNNEQFF. The CDR3 nucleotides read TGTGCCAGCTCAGTCAGCGGGGGGCCCAACAATGAGCAGTTCTTC.

The chain is built from TRBV19 and TRBJ2-7; D gene uncertain. The CDR3 extends over 15 amino acids. The germline V gene encodes CDR1 LNHDA and CDR2 SQIVND (reference sequence). With 3 bases removed from V and 0 bases from J, the gap between germline ends came to 12 bases. The CDR3 DNA reads as TGTGCCAGTAGTATCGGAGATTTAAGCTCCTACGAGCAGTACTTC. It encodes CASSIGDLSSYEQYF. Supplemented by reference TRBV19 and TRBJ2-7, the full variable domain reads DGGITQSPKYLFRKEGQNVTLSCEQNLNHDAMYWYRQDPGQGLRLIYYSQIVNDFQKGDIAEGYSVSREKKESFPLTVTSAQKNPTAFYLCASSIGDLSSYEQYFGPGTRLTVT.